The entry below describes one TCR beta chain. No antigen is known for it. The data are from a study of T cell responses to AZD1222 COVID-19 vaccine. The germline V and J ends were trimmed by 7 bases and 6 bases, with 10 bases remaining between them. CDR3 length: 13 residues. TCRdb's copy holds only in-frame clones and misses some; the assay was immunoSEQ multiplex PCR. The sample includes fewer than 85,000 clones, about 91% of them seen just once. Findings and limits, study-wide: The CD4 TCRs associated with vaccination extended across spike and predominated at 160-218 and 743-854. Unmutated variant regions are reportedly targeted by nearly half of spike-specific TCRs. In a largely white British group with more females than males, clonal diversity was possibly underestimated.

The clonotype comes from an adult in good health. This chain joins TRBV12-3 or TRBV12-4 and TRBJ1-6, with D possibly matching TRBD1 (6 bases). This specimen consisted of peripheral blood, obtained on day 0 of MenACWY control vaccination. The CDR3, as DNA: TGTGCCAGCATGACAGGAATTAATTCACCCCTCCACTTT. Translated: CASMTGINSPLHF.